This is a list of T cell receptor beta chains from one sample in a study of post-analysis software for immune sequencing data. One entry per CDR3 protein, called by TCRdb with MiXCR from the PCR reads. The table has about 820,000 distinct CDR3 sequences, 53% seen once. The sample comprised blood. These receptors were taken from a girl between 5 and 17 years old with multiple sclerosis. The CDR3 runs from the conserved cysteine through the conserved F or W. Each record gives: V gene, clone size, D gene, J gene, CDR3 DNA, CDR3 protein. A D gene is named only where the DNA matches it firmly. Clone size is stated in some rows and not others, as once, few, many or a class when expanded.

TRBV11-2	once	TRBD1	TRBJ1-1	TGTGCCAGCAGCTTGGTTGACAGGGGGATGAACACTGAAGCTTTCTTT	CASSLVDRGMNTEAFF
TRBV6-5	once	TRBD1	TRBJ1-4	TGTGCCAGCAGTCCCGGGACAGGGATCCGCGAAAAACTGTTTTTT	CASSPGTGIREKLFF
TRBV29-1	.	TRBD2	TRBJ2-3	TGCAGCGTAGGGACTAGCGGGGGAAGCACAGATACGCAGTATTTT	CSVGTSGGSTDTQYF
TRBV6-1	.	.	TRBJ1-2	TGTGCCAGCAGGCCTCCTCTCGCCGGCTACACCTTC	CASRPPLAGYTF
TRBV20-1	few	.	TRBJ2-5	TGCAGTGCCCTGGGCCAAGAGACCCAGTACTTC	CSALGQETQYF
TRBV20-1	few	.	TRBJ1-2	TGCAGTGCTAGAGTCGCCGGGAGAGGGGGGGTCCGTGGCTACACCTTC	CSARVAGRGGVRGYTF
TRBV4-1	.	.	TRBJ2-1	TGCGCCAGCAGCCAGCACAGTGATGAGCAGTTCTTC	CASSQHSDEQFF
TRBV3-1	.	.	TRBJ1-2	TGTGCCAGCAGCCAAGTGCCAAGGGGAATCTATGGCTACACCTTC	CASSQVPRGIYGYTF
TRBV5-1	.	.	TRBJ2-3	TGCGCCAGTAAACGGGACCCCAACGAGGAAGCAGATACGCAGTATTTT	CASKRDPNEEADTQYF
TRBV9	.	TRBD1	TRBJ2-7	TGTGCCAGGTCGACAGGGATCCCCTACGAGCAGTACTTC	CARSTGIPYEQYF
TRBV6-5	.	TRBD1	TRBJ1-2	TGTGTCAGCAGTGGGACAGGGGCTGGCTACACCTTC	CVSSGTGAGYTF
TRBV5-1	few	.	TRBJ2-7	TGCGCCAGCAGCAACGGACAGGGAGGGACCTACGAGCAGTACTTC	CASSNGQGGTYEQYF
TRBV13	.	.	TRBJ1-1	TGTGCCAGCAGATCGGACAAAAAGAACGCTGAAGCTTTCTTT	CASRSDKKNAEAFF
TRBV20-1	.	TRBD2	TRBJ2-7	TGCAGTGCTTCAGACCTAGCGGTACCCTACGAGCAGTACTTC	CSASDLAVPYEQYF
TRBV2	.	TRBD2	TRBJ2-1	TGTGCCAGCAGTCCCGGGACTAGCGGGAGGGCACAGTTCTTC	CASSPGTSGRAQFF
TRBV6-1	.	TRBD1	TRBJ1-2	TGTGCCAGCGGCCGGGACAGGGGGTTACCCGTCACCTTC	CASGRDRGLPVTF
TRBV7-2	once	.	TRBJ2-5	TGTGCCAGCGGGCGGTCGGAGACCCAGTACTTC	CASGRSETQYF
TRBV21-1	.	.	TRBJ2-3	TGTGCCAGCAGCAAAGAGCGGGACAGGGGGCTATCTAGCACAGATACGCAGTATTTT	CASSKERDRGLSSTDTQYF
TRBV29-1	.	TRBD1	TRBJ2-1	TGCAGCGTTGAAATCCCGACAGGGGGCACGAATGAGCAGTTCTTC	CSVEIPTGGTNEQFF
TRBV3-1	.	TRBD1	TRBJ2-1	TGTGCCAGCAGACACCGGGACAGGTTGTTACATGAGCAGTTCTTC	CASRHRDRLLHEQFF
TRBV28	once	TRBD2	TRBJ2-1	TGTGCCAGCAGTTTGGAGGAACTAGCGATGAGCTCCTACAATGAGCAGTTCTTC	CASSLEELAMSSYNEQFF
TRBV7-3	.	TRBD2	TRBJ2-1	TGTGCCAGCAGCGACGTGGGACTAGCCTACAATGAGCAGTTCTTC	CASSDVGLAYNEQFF
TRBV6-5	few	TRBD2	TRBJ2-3	TGTGCCAGCAGTTACTCTTCTAGCGGAGGGGATACGCAGTATTTT	CASSYSSSGGDTQYF
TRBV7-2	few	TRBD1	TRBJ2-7	TGTGCCAGCAGCCCGCGACAGGGGACCGTTTACGAGCAGTACTTC	CASSPRQGTVYEQYF
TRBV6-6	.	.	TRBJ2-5	TGTGCCAGCAGTTCCCTCATGGACCTCCCACAGAGGGAGACCCAGTACTTC	CASSSLMDLPQRETQYF
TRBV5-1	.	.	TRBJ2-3	TGCGCCAGCAGCTACTTGACAGAGGAGGAGTATTTT	CASSYLTEEEYF
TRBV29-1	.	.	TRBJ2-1	TGCAGCACTGCGGGACAGATTCCTCGACCCTCCTACAATGAGCAGTTCTTC	CSTAGQIPRPSYNEQFF
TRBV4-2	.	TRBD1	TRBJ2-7	TGTGCCAGCAGCCAAGATCTAGGGACAGGGGCGTCAGGCGAGCAGTACTTC	CASSQDLGTGASGEQYF
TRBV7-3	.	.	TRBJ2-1	TGTGCCAGCAGCCTCCGCCCAGAGACGCATGAGCAGTTCTTC	CASSLRPETHEQFF
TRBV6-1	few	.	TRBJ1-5	TGTGCCAGCAGTCTGACTAAAGATCAGCCCCAGCATTTT	CASSLTKDQPQHF
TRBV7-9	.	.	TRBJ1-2	TGTGCCAGCAGCTTACAGGGGATCTATGGCTACACCTTC	CASSLQGIYGYTF
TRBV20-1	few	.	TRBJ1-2	TGCAGTGCAACTCCGGGACAAAGAATCTATGGCTACACCTTC	CSATPGQRIYGYTF
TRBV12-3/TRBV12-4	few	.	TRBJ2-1	TGTGCCAGCAGTTTGGTCCCCAGCGAGCAGTTCTTC	CASSLVPSEQFF
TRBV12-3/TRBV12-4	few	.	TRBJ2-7	TGTGCCAGCAGTTTCGGGCCAGTCTACGAGCAGTACTTC	CASSFGPVYEQYF
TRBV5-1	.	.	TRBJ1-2	TGCGCCAGCAGCAGTTCCCGTTTGGATGGCTACACCTTC	CASSSSRLDGYTF
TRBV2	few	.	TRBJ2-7	TGTGCCAGCAGGGAAAGGGACTCGACGTACTACGAGCAGTACTTC	CASRERDSTYYEQYF
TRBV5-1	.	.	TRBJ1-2	TGCGCCAGCAGCTTGACAGGGAGCTACACCTTC	CASSLTGSYTF
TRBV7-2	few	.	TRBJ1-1	TGTGCCAGCAGCTCGTACAGGAACACTGAAGCTTTCTTT	CASSSYRNTEAFF
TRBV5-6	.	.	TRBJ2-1	TGTGCCAGCAGGAGGAACAATGAGCAGTTCTTC	CASRRNNEQFF
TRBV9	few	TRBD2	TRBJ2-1	TGTGCCAGCAGCGGGATGACTAGCGGGGCCTACAATGAGCAGTTCTTC	CASSGMTSGAYNEQFF
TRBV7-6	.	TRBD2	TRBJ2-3	TGTGCCAGCAGGAGAGGTCCTAGCGGGGTCCGGGCAGATACGCAGTATTTT	CASRRGPSGVRADTQYF
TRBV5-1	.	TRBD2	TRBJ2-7	TGCGCCAGCAGCTCCGGGAGGGACGAGCAGTACTTC	CASSSGRDEQYF
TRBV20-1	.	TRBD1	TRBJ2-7	TGCAGTGCTAGGGGGGACAGCCTTTCTTACGAGCAGTACTTC	CSARGDSLSYEQYF
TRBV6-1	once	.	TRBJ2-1	TGTGCCAGCAGTGAGACCGGGAGAGATAATGAGCAGTTCTTC	CASSETGRDNEQFF
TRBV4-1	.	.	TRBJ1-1	TGCGCCAGCAGCCAATCAGGAGTAGACACTGAAGCTTTCTTT	CASSQSGVDTEAFF
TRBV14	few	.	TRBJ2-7	TGTGCCAGCAGCCAAGGGCTACCTCCCTACGAGCAGTACTTC	CASSQGLPPYEQYF
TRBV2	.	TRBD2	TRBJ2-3	TGTGCCAGCAGTGAGCCGAGAACTAGCGGGAGGAGGGATACGCAGTATTTT	CASSEPRTSGRRDTQYF
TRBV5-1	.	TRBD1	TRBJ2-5	TGCGCCAGCAGCACGAGGACAGGGGAAGAGACCCAGTACTTC	CASSTRTGEETQYF
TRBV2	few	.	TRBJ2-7	TGTGCCAGCAGTGAAGCCGGGACCCTTTACGAGCAGTACTTC	CASSEAGTLYEQYF
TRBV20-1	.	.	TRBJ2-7	TGCAGTGCTAGGGGGGCGGGAGCGAGCTCCTACGAGCAGTACTTC	CSARGAGASSYEQYF
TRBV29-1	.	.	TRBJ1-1	TGCAGCGTTGTCCGGCAGCTCATGAACACTGAAGCTTTCTTT	CSVVRQLMNTEAFF
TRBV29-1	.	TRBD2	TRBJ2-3	TGCAGCGTTGAGGGGGCCGGGACTAGCGGGAATCTCGGTTTGTATTTT	CSVEGAGTSGNLGLYF
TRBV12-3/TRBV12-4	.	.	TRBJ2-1	TGTGCCAGCAGTTATAGCGGCGGTAACAATGAGCAGTTCTTC	CASSYSGGNNEQFF
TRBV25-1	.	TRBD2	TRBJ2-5	TGTGCCAGCAGTGGGAACGGGGGGGCCGCTCGAGAGACCCAGTATTTC	CASSGNGGAARETQYF
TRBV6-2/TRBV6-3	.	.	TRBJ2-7	TGTGCCAGCAGTAATTACCCGGGACTGTTATCGTACGAGCAGTACTTC	CASSNYPGLLSYEQYF